This TCR beta chain derives from a study of shared clonotypes between healthy human individuals. Across the whole study: A couple of women and a few men aged 18 to 49 made up the donors. A donor's plate count was three for CD4 naive and three for CD4 memory; CD8 naive had two and CD8 memory one.

Sequencing was at deep level. The method was immunoSEQ multiplex PCR; TCRdb's version includes in-frame clones alone and lacks a portion of them. The sample shows around 180,000 clones, roughly 91% of them seen only once. The CDR3 has 11 residues. Germline assignment: CDR1 SGHRS and CDR2 YFSETQ. This receptor was obtained from a woman aged 25 to 39 in good health. The chain is built from TRBV5-1 and TRBJ2-5, with D uncertain. The J call may be mistaken, given a closer DNA end match to TRBJ2-7. The material sequenced was naive CD4+ T cells sorted from blood. Subset given: CD45RA+ positively selected. CDR3 in amino acids: CASSLGYEQYF. CDR3 DNA: TGCGCCAGCAGCTTGGGGTACGAGCAGTACTTC.